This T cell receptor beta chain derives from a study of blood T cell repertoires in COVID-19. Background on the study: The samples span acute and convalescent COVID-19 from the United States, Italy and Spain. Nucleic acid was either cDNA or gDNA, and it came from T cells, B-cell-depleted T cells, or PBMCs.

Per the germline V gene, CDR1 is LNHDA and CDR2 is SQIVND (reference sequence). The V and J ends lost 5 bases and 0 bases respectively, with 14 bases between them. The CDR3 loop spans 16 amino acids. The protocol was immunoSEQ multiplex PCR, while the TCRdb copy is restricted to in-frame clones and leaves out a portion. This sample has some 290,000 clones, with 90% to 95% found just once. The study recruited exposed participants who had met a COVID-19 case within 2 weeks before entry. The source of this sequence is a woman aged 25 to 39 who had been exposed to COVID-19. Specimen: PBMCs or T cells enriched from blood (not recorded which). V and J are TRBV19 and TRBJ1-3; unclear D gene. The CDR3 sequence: CASSPSYTRSGNTIYF. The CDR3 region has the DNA TGTGCCAGTAGTCCGTCTTACACCCGCTCTGGAAACACCATATATTTT.